Sequencing of this T cell receptor beta chain was carried out in a study of T cell repertoires in cytomegalovirus infection. About the study: Based on public TCR beta signatures, there were indications of CMV infection and of a matching HLA type. Whole-study findings and limits: HLA-C-restricted, CMV-specific TCR beta clonotypes were dominant ex vivo. Pooled public TCR beta family frequency picked out CMV carriers with the relevant HLA.

The CDR3 length is 14 residues. Per the germline V gene, CDR1 is SGHTA and CDR2 is FQGNSA. V lost 5 bases, J lost 8 bases, and 10 bases stayed unmatched. TCRdb re-called the reads with MiXCR, one entry per CDR3 protein. The table records around 530,000 distinct CDR3 sequences, around 27% of them present only once. This clonotype has a count of ten or more. Its antigen is not identified. The source of this sequence is a human donor in good health (CMV status not recorded). Some clones in this sample may be carry-over from other donors' samples. Specimen: PBMCs. The rearrangement joins TRBV7-2 to TRBJ2-3; 7 bases match TRBD2. DNA of the CDR3: TGTGCCAGCAGCCCCACTAGCGAGCGGGGTACGCAGTATTTT. Protein product: CASSPTSERGTQYF.